This section outlines one TCR beta chain sequence together with its context. This clone was recorded a few times. What antigen it recognizes has not been identified. Base qualities are missing; no much larger clone stands one base away. Trimming accounts for 4 bases at V and 4 bases at J, while the number of junction bases matched to no gene is 6. The germline V gene sets CDR1 to SQVTM and CDR2 to ANQGSEA. The CDR3 contains 13 residues, cysteine and phenylalanine counted. Just the 39-base CDR3 DNA is kept, in frame starting at base 1. The library was generated by the immunoSEQ multiplex PCR assay. The multiplex PCR relied on a mix of 60 forward primers for TCR Vbeta segments and 13 reverse primers for TCR Jbeta segments. A multiplex PCR assay on genomic DNA amplified the CDR3 region of rearranged TCR beta genes. The amplified TCR beta libraries were sequenced on the Illumina HiSeq System as 87-base-pair reads. The authors' pipeline ran thus. In a later analysis, roughly 80 million unique TCR beta chains were counted across the roughly 670 repertoires, and roughly 10 million of these chains were shared by at least two donors. Raw reads were error-corrected and collapsed into unique sequences with a nearest-neighbor algorithm that merged closely related sequences to remove PCR and sequencing errors. To assign V, D and J gene segments, CDR3 sequences were aligned to IMGT reference sequences. For a sequence to be retained, at least a six-nucleotide match to both a V gene segment and a J gene segment was required. A rearrangement was called productive if the CDR3 had no stop codons and remained in frame with V and J, and every other rearrangement was called non-productive. Following IMGT convention, CDR3 was defined as the stretch from the second conserved V-encoded cysteine up to the conserved J-encoded phenylalanine. The earlier analysis of some 540 of the donors excluded any sequence lacking an unambiguous match to a single V gene segment. In an earlier analysis of around 600 of the donors, V segments were called functional above 56.7% productive rearrangements and were called segregating when the between-donor standard deviation exceeded 5%. To diagnose cytomegalovirus status from the catalog of TCR beta chain sequences, a statistical classification framework was built. V and J gene assignment, in a later analysis, came from comparing TCR nucleotide sequences with IMGT/GENE-DB human TR gene sequences. The TCRdist pipeline was used in a later analysis to assign CDR3 sequences and most-parsimonious VDJ recombination scenarios. In a later analysis, each TCR beta chain was defined by its CDR3 amino acid sequence together with its V-gene family, and reads without a unique V-gene family were excluded. In a later analysis, nearly 600 highly shared, low-generation-probability nucleotide sequences were removed to address suspected cross-contamination and a sequencing artifact. In a later analysis, a clonal expansion index for each public chain was calculated from normalized within-repertoire ranks of inferred template counts. In a later analysis, generation probabilities were computed using a VDJ recombination model fitted to out-of-frame rearrangements, and the results were checked against IGoR. In a later analysis, hypergeometric tests were used to score TCR-TCR, TCR-HLA and TCR-CMV co-occurrence, with a repertoire-size bias correction applied to TCR pairs. In a later analysis, false discovery rates were estimated by permuting HLA or CMV assignments 20 times. In a later analysis, co-occurring TCRs were grouped with DBSCAN, and TCRdist sequence similarity was added when clustering was performed within HLA-allele-positive subsets. Repertoires with fewer than 30,000 or more than 120,000 public chains were left out of co-occurrence clustering, as were five repertoires with anomalous nucleotide sharing. TCRdb obtained this table from immuneACCESS and retained in-frame rearrangements with V and J assigned. These tables miss some clones; where compared with another copy, unresolved V genes account for less than half of the shortfall, and the remainder is unexplained. That table gives V, J and clone size, and the DNA gave D and trimming. The sample has some 94,000 clones on record, roughly 69% of them singletons. The ten top clones hold approximately 2.7% of the sample.

This sample was included in a study of cytomegalovirus exposure and HLA in healthy donors (dated by TCRdb to about 2017). Context from the whole study: In an earlier analysis of under 750 of the donors, around 300 Gb of sequence data and about 110 million unique TCR beta sequences from about 190 million T cells were reported. To study patterns of TCR occurrence, a later analysis re-analyzed previously published TCR beta repertoires from hundreds of donors and added high-resolution HLA genotyping. To predict cytomegalovirus infection status, the study brought together high-throughput TCR immunosequencing, statistical association of individual TCRs with disease status, and machine learning. Typing coverage differed by locus: A, B, C, DRB1 and DQB1 were typed in roughly 620-630 donors, DQA1 in approximately 520, DPA1 in 600 to 610, and DPB1 in just under 490. An early release covering roughly 640 HLA-typed donors comprised approximately 290 gigabases of sequencing data and around 80 million unique TCR sequences. An earlier analysis of 450 to 750 of the donors used high-throughput TCR beta sequencing to judge whether each TCR beta V gene segment behaved as functional or pseudogenic. Alongside the repertoire data, information on donor age, sex, ethnicity and CMV serostatus was compiled. Class I and class II HLA loci were covered by the typing at four-digit resolution. The study was designed to test whether signatures of past pathogen exposure could be identified by cataloging public T cell receptors. Besides the first cohort of 666 subjects, a separate validation cohort made up of 95 to 150 different subjects was used. The later analysis used no new phenotypic data to find candidate immune exposures, relying instead on TCR beta sequences and their occurrence across donors. A handful of DR-DQ haplotypes were handled as single units for association and clustering because linkage in the cohort was strong. In a later genetic analysis, genome-wide SNP genotypes for about three fifths of the roughly 670 donors were used, and that subset was treated as a discovery cohort. All discovery cohort repertoires had been generated using a single sequencing platform. The study used immunosequencing to profile the T cell repertoires of 600 to 850 subjects and linked those repertoires to cytomegalovirus serostatus. The genetic ancestry cluster associated with self-reported Caucasian donors included 70% to 85% of the roughly 400 genotyped donors. Among approximately 370 genotyped donors of the cohort, an average of roughly 230,000 unique TCR beta nucleotide sequences was sequenced per donor, of which about 20% were non-productive.

Findings and caveats that apply to the study as a whole: A further reported finding was that TCR beta sequences accurately predicted the HLA-A and HLA-B alleles for most subjects in the first cohort. The earlier analysis of a few hundred of the donors excluded over 15 rarely observed V segments, including chromosome 9 orphons, because counts were too low. A cluster of highly shared sequence variants was judged likely to be a technical artifact of the sequencing pipeline. According to a later genetic analysis, donors in an Asian-associated ancestry cluster had fewer N-insertions in productive TCRs than the approximately 630-donor mean. In a later analysis, HLA-associated TCR beta chains showed more clonal expansion and lower generation probabilities than non-associated chains that were equally common. While some public TCRs were present in many individuals, most TCR sequences turned up only very rarely across donors. Sequencing depth was assumed to be roughly uniform across donors in the presence/absence analyses, though that assumption may not hold. In a later genetic analysis, a missense DCLRE1C variant was associated with V-gene and J-gene trimming of TCR beta chains, and the association was replicated in an independent cohort. According to a later analysis, TCR association rates differed among HLA loci, with DRB1 alleles showing the most associated TCRs and HLA-C alleles showing the fewest. It was suggested by the authors that the approach could potentially be generalized to other disease states and immunological phenotypes. In vitro tests confirmed that a few of the cytomegalovirus-associated TCR beta chains recognize cytomegalovirus antigens. At a false discovery rate of 0.05, a later analysis linked 15,000 to 20,000 TCR beta sequences to specific HLA alleles. Immune exposure information for the cohort was limited to CMV serostatus. Most CMV-associated TCR beta chains appeared to be HLA-restricted in a later analysis, and the HLA associations seemed to be driven largely by CMV exposure. The study listed 164 TCR beta chains as associated with cytomegalovirus. In both the original and validation cohorts, the classifier was reported to diagnose cytomegalovirus status with high specificity and sensitivity. Linkage disequilibrium might explain the correlated functional status among segregating V segments, but an unknown experimental factor could not be ruled out. In an earlier analysis of around 500 of the donors, most TCR beta V segments appeared in productive rearrangements about 87% or about 30% of the time, broadly matching IMGT annotations. The 87-base-pair reads could not distinguish some IMGT-functional V segments, including TRBV6-2 and TRBV6-3, so those segments were excluded. Strong co-occurrence of HLA alleles, especially DR and DQ, made assigning TCR associations to individual alleles difficult. In a later analysis, several top co-occurrence clusters were reported to appear linked to parvovirus B19, influenza, CMV and Epstein-Barr virus. HLA typing was unavailable for some donors at each locus, so association tests used only the typed subset. This cohort had only TCR beta chains sequenced, and the lack of alpha or paired-chain data limited which features could be detected.

The cohort was made up of about 610 healthy bone marrow donors. All cohort members were sampled while nominally healthy, although unrecorded immune exposures were likely present. The donor tested CMV seronegative, placing the donor among the 300 to 400 seronegative members of the cohort. Every donor gave a peripheral blood sample, and the peripheral blood mononuclear cells from that sample were used for TCR beta sequencing. Genomic DNA was extracted from the blood cell samples with the Qiagen DNeasy Blood Extraction Kit. This TCR was recovered from a man over 45 in good health and CMV-seronegative. The sequence is built from TRBV29-1 and TRBJ1-2; TRBD1 matches 7 bases in the middle. The sample consisted of PBMCs. Here is the DNA: TGCAGCGTTGGGCAGGGGGGAGGCTATGGCTACACCTTC. Its translation reads: CSVGQGGGYGYTF.